Listed below are T cell receptor beta chains from one sample, sequenced in a study of neoadjuvant anti-PD-1 for oral cavity cancer. TCRdb's copy holds only in-frame clones and misses some; the assay was immunoSEQ multiplex PCR. Of roughly 14,000 clones in the sample, 65% to 80% were seen once. The material was PBMCs, obtained after nivolumab (anti-PD-1) treatment. Every receptor here comes from a person between 40 and 80 years old with oral cavity squamous cell carcinoma. Each CDR3 is given without its conserved first and last residue.

v_gene | CDR3aa
TRBV2 | ASRSSGRYIVVQF
TRBV11-2 | ASSSGGRGGARIVVEQF
TRBV9 | ASSAGTGANLNYGYT
TRBV11-1 | ASSLWTLAGGYNEQF
TRBV28 | ASSLKSSGRNEQY
TRBV5-1 | ASSFQGNNEQF
TRBV29-1 | SVEVNAFFGGDNEQF
TRBV5-1 | ASSPAVAGGLYTGELF
TRBV10-2 | ASNGLGAGELF
TRBV4-1 | ASSQGFGQGLGNTIY
TRBV5-5 | ASSQARDEKLF
TRBV11-2 | ASSLVGQPYNEQF
TRBV29-1 | SATQGATNEKLF
TRBV30 | AWSALAGPTDTQY
TRBV1 | TSSQDRSETQF
TRBV4-1 | ASSHLGRANTGELF
TRBV6-1 | ASSETTSNYGYT
TRBV5-4 | ASSLGYEQY
TRBV6-1 | ASSEVGLGSYNEQF
TRBV30 | AWRGLAGNEQF
TRBV11-2 | ASSLGTPRDTQY
TRBV27 | ASSLTGQGNTIY
TRBV11-2 | ASSLVAGAHEQY
TRBV10-3 | AIKASGNTGELF
TRBV6-5 | ASSYLGGGELF
TRBV6-5 | ASSYGQGTDTQY
TRBV7-2 | ASSQGAIANEKLF
TRBV5-4 | ASSLSGGGETQY
TRBV6-4 | ASGSTEQY
TRBV29-1 | SVMRTVQGTQY
TRBV6-4 | ASSDESGGVHGYT
TRBV27 | ASSLSGTGFREQY
TRBV28 | ASSPGGGLRKLF
TRBV14 | ASSTYSNTGELF
TRBV5-6 | ASSLGSGGGEQY
TRBV27 | ASSYLTQNTEAF
TRBV4-2 | ASSRGQGLVNTEAF
TRBV11-2 | ASSLAYEQY
TRBV6-5 | ASSFRDGYGYT
TRBV5-4 | ASNKKGGAGVTYEQY
TRBV7-9 | ASSHIRQPGYGYT
TRBV5-1 | ASSLEGRRDTEAF
TRBV5-1 | ASSSLGFGETQY
TRBV9 | ASSARGSQETQY
TRBV28 | ASSLAGGAGYGYT
TRBV7-7 | ASSPGTPVVSQY
TRBV5-1 | ASSPGTSVTDTQY
TRBV9 | ASSVSSGYEQY
TRBV11-1 | ASSLRDGEQETQY
TRBV10-3 | AISEGGTAQETQY
TRBV5-1 | ASSPGLNSGNTIY
TRBV18 | ASSPPGYGGRSEKLF
TRBV6-6 | ASSQGVEQPQH
TRBV10-3 | AISDSANYGYT
TRBV27 | ASKDLASYEQY
TRBV2 | ASIKGLAGDEQF
TRBV2 | ASSQAGSYGYT